These 19 T cell receptor beta chains were sequenced from one sample in a study of a mutant IDH1 vaccine in newly diagnosed glioma. The time point here: week 47, end of study. Mutant IDH1 20-mer peptide, at 300 ug, made up each vaccine dose, with topical imiquimod. These TCRs are of unknown antigen specificity. Method: immunoSEQ multiplex PCR; TCRdb's copy keeps in-frame clones and lacks some. There are approximately 30,000 clones in the sample; around 90% occur only once, and approximately 5.1% lies in the top ten. This sample comprised PBMCs, obtained from a glioma patient whose treatment included an IDH1 peptide vaccine. All receptors come from a woman in her forties with glioma.

The V and J genes are TRBV7-9 and TRBJ1-1; the D gene is possibly TRBD1 (5 bases). The V and J ends lost 8 bases and 4 bases respectively, with 17 bases between them. The germline V gene has CDR1 SEHNR and CDR2 FQNEAQ (reference sequence). This CDR3 contains 14 residues. The CDR3 bases are TGTGCCAGCTCCCGGGAGGGGTGGGGCACTGAAGCTTTCTTT. Encoded protein: CASSREGWGTEAFF.

This clone is a singleton in its sample. The chain couples TRBV19 to TRBJ2-7; 8 positions match TRBD1. The CDR3 covers 15 residues. Germline CDR1 is LNHDA and CDR2 is SQIVND (reference sequence). The V segment lost 4 bases and the J segment 4 bases; nucleotides outside the gene matches: 9. CDR3 DNA sequence: TGTGCCAGTAGTACCGGGACAGGAAACCGATACGAGCAGTACTTC. Amino acids: CASSTGTGNRYEQYF.

The rearrangement links TRBV19 to TRBJ1-1; the D is unclear. The CDR3 length is 13 residues. V was pared by 5 bases and J by 0 bases, with 7 bases between. CDR1 is LNHDA and CDR2 is SQIVND in the germline V gene (reference sequence). The CDR3 protein is CASSWTMNTEAFF. DNA for the CDR3: TGTGCCAGTAGTTGGACGATGAACACTGAAGCTTTCTTT.

This chain joins TRBV5-6 and TRBJ1-1, with D possibly TRBD1 on 5 matching bases. V shed 4 bases and J shed 2 bases, with 15 bases lying between them. The CDR3 length is 15 residues. Germline V lookup: CDR1 SGHDT, CDR2 YYEEEE. CDR3 nucleotides: TGTGCCAGCAGCCCCTCGAGGGGACGAAACACTGAAGCTTTCTTT. Its protein product is CASSPSRGRNTEAFF.

The chain recombines TRBV5-1 with TRBJ2-2; 8 bases are a match to TRBD2. Germline V CDR1 and CDR2: SGHRS, YFSETQ. Losses at the gene ends were 5 bases for V and 6 bases for J; bases not matched to a gene: 9. The length of the CDR3 is 15 residues. CDR3 sequence (DNA): TGCGCCAGCAGGACACTAGCGGAGGGGCCCGGGGAGCTGTTTTTT. It codes for CASRTLAEGPGELFF.

The chain has TRBV6-5 and TRBJ1-1, with no clear D. V lost 6 bases and J lost 4, with 6 bases in between. Germline CDR1 and CDR2: MNHEY and SVGAGI. This CDR3 contains 11 residues. CDR3 coding DNA: TGTGCCAGCAGCCAGAGCACTGAAGCTTTCTTT. It is translated as CASSQSTEAFF.

The V gene is TRBV7-2, the J gene TRBJ2-7, with TRBD2 identical over 9 bases. Germline lookup yields CDR1 SGHTA and CDR2 FQGNSA. The CDR3 runs to 18 residues. The V segment lost 3 bases and the J segment 0 bases; nucleotides outside the gene matches: 12. CDR3 sequence: CASSFPGSSGAYSYEQYF. CDR3 DNA: TGTGCCAGCAGCTTCCCAGGTTCTAGCGGGGCTTACTCCTACGAGCAGTACTTC.

This clone was counted a few times. This chain uses TRBV2 with TRBJ2-7; 9 bases agree with TRBD2. The CDR3 is 14 amino acids. V gave up 6 bases and J gave up 1 base; unmatched junction bases: 4. CDR1 is SNHLY, CDR2 FYNNEI, per germline. The chain's CDR3 is CASRGTSSSYEQYF. For the CDR3, the DNA is TGTGCCAGCAGGGGGACTAGCAGTTCCTACGAGCAGTACTTC.

This clone was found a few times. V usage is TRBV5-1 and J usage is TRBJ1-1; the D is unclear. Germline V CDR1 and CDR2: SGHRS, YFSETQ. The CDR3 contains 11 residues. Between the trimmed V and J ends, which lost 0 bases and 6 bases, there was a span of 3 bases. Here the CDR3 DNA reads TGCGCCAGCAGCTTGGGAGCTGAAGCTTTCTTT. Translated: CASSLGAEAFF.

CDR3 DNA sequence: TGTGCCAGTAATAGGCAGGGAAATTCACCCCTCCACTTT. Protein sequence: CASNRQGNSPLHF. The chain joins TRBV19 to TRBJ1-6; D perhaps matches TRBD1 (5 bases). Trimming removed 7 bases from V and 7 bases from J, with 11 bases in between. This CDR3 has 13 residues. CDR1 LNHDA and CDR2 SQIVND come from the germline V gene (reference sequence).

The genes are TRBV14 and TRBJ1-1; the D gene is possibly TRBD1 (5 bases). Trimming shortened V by 0 bases and J by 1 base, and 12 bases separated the two germline ends. CDR1 and CDR2 from the germline V gene are SGHDN and FVKESK. This CDR3 region has 16 residues. The DNA for the CDR3 is TGTGCCAGCAGCCAAGATCTCGGGCAGGGGAACACTGAAGCTTTCTTT. Residues: CASSQDLGQGNTEAFF.

V is TRBV11-2 and J is TRBJ2-1; 13 bases agree with TRBD2. Trimming cost V 5 bases and J 0 bases; bases outside gene matches: 4. This CDR3 spans 17 amino acids. The germline CDR1 and CDR2 sequences are SGHAT and FQNNGV. The CDR3 DNA follows: TGTGCCAGCAGCCCGGGGACTAGCGGGGTCTCCTACAATGAGCAGTTCTTC. Its protein is CASSPGTSGVSYNEQFF.

J is TRBJ2-1 and V is TRBV4-3; D might be TRBD1 (6 bases). The V gene's germline CDR1 is LGHNA and CDR2 YSLEER. The CDR3 is 16 residues long. V was cut by 0 bases and J by 3 bases, with 12 bases left in between. The CDR3 coding sequence is TGCGCCAGCAGCCAAGATCTGGCACAGGGCTACAATGAGCAGTTCTTC. It encodes CASSQDLAQGYNEQFF.

This clone has only a few counts. The chain combines TRBV7-9 with TRBJ2-6; D is ambiguous. The ends were cut back, 3 bases at V and 0 bases at J, with 12 bases in the middle. From germline, CDR1 is SEHNR and CDR2 FQNEAQ (reference sequence). The CDR3 consists of 17 residues. CDR3 DNA sequence: TGTGCCAGCAGCTTCGTCCCGGCGAGCTCTGGGGCCAACGTCCTGACTTTC. It translates to CASSFVPASSGANVLTF.

The chain links TRBV30 to TRBJ1-5; D might be TRBD1 (5 bases). V was pared by 5 bases and J by 7 bases, with 15 bases between. Germline-derived CDR1 and CDR2 are GTSNPN and SVGIG (reference sequence). This CDR3 spans 13 amino acids. Written as DNA, the CDR3 is TGTGCCTGGGGGGACGGGAACAGACAGCCCCAGCATTTT. Its protein is CAWGDGNRQPQHF. The full variable domain, rest sourced from reference TRBV30 and TRBJ1-5, is SQTIHQWPATLVQPVGSPLSLECTVEGTSNPNLYWYRQAAGRGLQLLFYSVGIGQISSEVPQNLSASRPQDRQFILSSKKLLLSDSGFYLCAWGDGNRQPQHFGDGTRLSIL.

This chain uses TRBV6-1 with TRBJ2-1; 9 nucleotides match TRBD1. Germline lookup yields CDR1 MNHNS and CDR2 SASEGT. The junction had 2 bases not matched to a gene; V was cut back by 4 bases and J by 4 bases. The CDR3 contains 14 residues. The CDR3 reads CASSGQGVYNEQFF. The CDR3 DNA is TGTGCCAGCAGTGGACAGGGGGTATACAATGAGCAGTTCTTC.

J is TRBJ2-5 and V is TRBV7-8; 7 nucleotides line up with TRBD1. V was pared by 5 bases and J by 5 bases, with 11 bases of the junction left unmatched. Germline V gene sequence: CDR1 SGHVS, CDR2 FQNEAQ. CDR3 length equals 15 residues. This CDR3 is CASSTGQARTETQYF. Written as DNA, the CDR3 is TGTGCCAGCAGCACCGGACAGGCCAGGACGGAGACCCAGTACTTC. Full variable domain (missing parts from reference TRBV7-8 and TRBJ2-5): GAGVSQSPRYKVAKRGQDVALRCDPISGHVSLFWYQQALGQGPEFLTYFQNEAQLDKSGLPSDRFFAERPEGSVSTLKIQRTQQEDSAVYLCASSTGQARTETQYFGPGTRLLVL.

This sequence joins TRBV20-1 and TRBJ1-2; the D is unclear. Germline assignment: CDR1 DFQATT and CDR2 SNEGSKA (reference sequence). There are 11 residues in the CDR3. V dropped 6 bases and J dropped 3 bases, with 8 bases sitting between them. CDR3 in DNA: TGCAGTGCCAGCAAAGACTATGGCTACACCTTC. Its protein product is CSASKDYGYTF.

The chain recombines TRBV7-6 with TRBJ2-2, with 8 positions matching TRBD1. From germline, CDR1 is SGHVS and CDR2 FNYEAQ. The V segment lost 5 bases and the J segment 6 bases; nucleotides outside the gene matches: 5. This CDR3 comprises 14 residues. In DNA, the CDR3 is TGTGCCAGCAGCACAGGGGGGTTTCCCGGGGAGCTGTTTTTT. Residues: CASSTGGFPGELFF.